This is a list of T cell receptor beta chains from one sample in a study of early T cells in non-severe SARS-CoV-2 infection. TCRdb processed the 5' RACE reads anew with MiXCR; each CDR3 protein has one entry. This sample carries about 66,000 distinct CDR3 sequences, approximately 9.2% of them seen once, and the ten largest clones take roughly 3.2%. Sequenced: whole blood. Receptors were obtained from an adult who was a healthcare worker with PCR-confirmed SARS-CoV-2 infection or an uninfected control (not recorded which). Both conserved end residues are part of each CDR3. Each record gives: J gene, clone size, D gene, V gene, CDR3 DNA, CDR3 protein. A D gene is named only where the DNA matches it firmly. Not every row has a clone size; where given, it reads once, few, many or a size class.

>TRBJ2-7|-|-|TRBV5-1
TGCGCCAGCAGCTTCGAACTTACCTACGAGCAGTACTTC
CASSFELTYEQYF
>TRBJ1-1|many|-|TRBV28
TGTGCCAGCAGTTTAGGGAGAGGGAACACTGAAGCTTTCTTT
CASSLGRGNTEAFF
>TRBJ2-7|many|-|TRBV29-1
TGCAGCGTTGGGGGGGTTGCCGAGCAGTACTTC
CSVGGVAEQYF
>TRBJ2-7|many|-|TRBV7-3
TGTGCCAGCAGCTTAGAGCACTCCTACGAGCAGTACTTC
CASSLEHSYEQYF
>TRBJ2-3|few|-|TRBV7-2
TGTGCCAGCAGCTTTACGACTGGCAACACAGATACGCAGTATTTT
CASSFTTGNTDTQYF
>TRBJ2-5|few|-|TRBV5-1
TGCGCCAGCAGCTTTTCCAGCGTACAAGAGACCCAGTACTTC
CASSFSSVQETQYF
>TRBJ2-3|many|-|TRBV7-9
TGTGCCACAACTTCCACAGATACGCAGTATTTT
CATTSTDTQYF
>TRBJ1-1|many|-|TRBV20-1
TGCAGTGCTAGCTTAGGGGCGAACACTGAAGCTTTCTTT
CSASLGANTEAFF
>TRBJ2-3|many|-|TRBV27
TGTGCCAGCAGTCTTAGCGGTGAAGGCCCTAGCACAGATACGCAGTATTTT
CASSLSGEGPSTDTQYF
>TRBJ2-7|few|-|TRBV19
TGTGCCAGTAGTATAGGGCGGGACCTCTACGAGCAGTACTTC
CASSIGRDLYEQYF
>TRBJ2-5|many|TRBD1|TRBV12-3/TRBV12-4
TGTGCCAGCAGTCTGGGACAGTGGGAAGAGACCCAGTACTTC
CASSLGQWEETQYF
>TRBJ2-5|many|-|TRBV11-2
TGTGCCAGCAGCCTAAGACAATGGTCACAAGAGACCCAGTACTTC
CASSLRQWSQETQYF
>TRBJ2-6|-|TRBD1|TRBV27
TGTGCCATCGGACAGGCGGGGGCCAACGTCCTGACTTTC
CAIGQAGANVLTF
>TRBJ2-5|many|-|TRBV25-1
TGTGCCAGCAGTCTACAAGAGACCCAGTACTTC
CASSLQETQYF
>TRBJ1-1|-|TRBD1|TRBV5-1
TGCGCCAGCACACAACAGGGGGCTCTTACTGAAGCTTTCTTT
CASTQQGALTEAFF
>TRBJ2-6|few|-|TRBV2
TGTGCCGGAAGTAGTCTGTCCTCTGGGGCCAACGTCCTGACTTTC
CAGSSLSSGANVLTF
>TRBJ2-5|few|-|TRBV2
TGTGCCAGCAGTGAAGTCTTCGAGGAGACCCAGTACTTC
CASSEVFEETQYF
>TRBJ2-1|-|TRBD1|TRBV30
TGTGCCCATAGGGACAGCTACAATGAGCAGTTCTTC
CAHRDSYNEQFF
>TRBJ2-2|few|-|TRBV7-3
TGTGCCAGCAAGGCCGGAGGGGGCCGCACCGGGGAGCTGTTTTTT
CASKAGGGRTGELFF
>TRBJ2-7|many|TRBD2|TRBV5-1
TGCGCCAGCAGCCCCGTAGCGGGGGGGATCGACGAGCAGTACTTC
CASSPVAGGIDEQYF
>TRBJ2-3|many|-|TRBV20-1
TGCAGTGCTAGCCCGCCGTTAGGTAGCAGGAGAACAGATACGCAGTATTTT
CSASPPLGSRRTDTQYF
>TRBJ2-2|few|-|TRBV6-5
TGTGCCAGCAGTTACATGTCTGGCGGCACCGGGGAGCTGTTTTTT
CASSYMSGGTGELFF
>TRBJ2-7|-|TRBD2|TRBV7-2
TGTGCCAGCAGCCCGGCGGGGGGAAACTCCTACGAGCAGTACTTC
CASSPAGGNSYEQYF
>TRBJ2-3|few|TRBD2|TRBV15
TGTGCCACCAGCCGCCTCCCAATAGGGGACTATCTCACAGATACGCAGTATTTT
CATSRLPIGDYLTDTQYF
>TRBJ2-5|-|TRBD2|TRBV12-3/TRBV12-4
TGTGCCAGCAGTCCGGGACTAGCTTCGGAGACCCAGTACTTC
CASSPGLASETQYF
>TRBJ2-3|-|-|TRBV2
TGTGCCAGCAGTGTAACCGGTAGCACAGATACGCAGTATTTT
CASSVTGSTDTQYF
>TRBJ1-5|-|TRBD1|TRBV19
TGTGCCAGTAGCCGACAGGGCGGTGTATGGCCCCAGCATTTT
CASSRQGGVWPQHF
>TRBJ2-4|many|-|TRBV20-1
TGCAGTGCTACCTTAGCCAAAAACATTCAGTACTTC
CSATLAKNIQYF
>TRBJ2-1|many|-|TRBV6-2/TRBV6-3
TGTGCCAGCAGTAACCTTCACGGGGGTGGGCAGTTCTTC
CASSNLHGGGQFF
>TRBJ2-2|-|-|TRBV21-1
TGTGCCAGCAGCAAAGCGACTAGCGGAACCCCGAGGACCGGGGAGCTGTTTTTT
CASSKATSGTPRTGELFF
>TRBJ2-1|many|-|TRBV7-2
TGTGCCAGCAGCGCCATCTTGAATGAGCAGTTCTTC
CASSAILNEQFF
>TRBJ1-2|-|-|TRBV10-3
TGTGCCATCAGTGAGTCGGACATCCATGGCTACACCTTC
CAISESDIHGYTF
>TRBJ2-5|few|-|TRBV5-1
TGCGCCAGCAGAAACAGCTTCCAAGAGACCCAGTACTTC
CASRNSFQETQYF
>TRBJ2-4|-|-|TRBV4-2
TGTGCCAGCAGCTTTGACGCCGGGACCCCAGCCAAAAACATTCAGTACTTC
CASSFDAGTPAKNIQYF
>TRBJ2-7|-|-|TRBV30
TGTGCCTGGAGTCGTGAAGATTACGAGCAGTACTTC
CAWSREDYEQYF
>TRBJ2-1|few|-|TRBV7-9
TGTGCCAGCAGACCCGGGACGGCAACCGGCAATGAGCAGTTCTTC
CASRPGTATGNEQFF
>TRBJ2-2|many|TRBD2|TRBV12-3/TRBV12-4
TGTGCCAGCCGAAATAGCGGGAGGGCCCTCGGTGCCGGGGAGCTGTTTTTT
CASRNSGRALGAGELFF
>TRBJ2-2|few|TRBD1|TRBV12-3/TRBV12-4
TGTGCCAGTTCCCAGACAGGGTCGGACGGGGAGCTGTTTTTT
CASSQTGSDGELFF
>TRBJ1-1|few|-|TRBV2
TGTGTCAGCAGTGCTTCCAGGGAGAACACTGAAGCTTTCTTT
CVSSASRENTEAFF
>TRBJ2-5|many|-|TRBV10-3
TGTGCCATCAGTGAGTCGAAGGGGAAAGAGACCCAGTACTTC
CAISESKGKETQYF
>TRBJ2-7|few|TRBD1|TRBV30
TGTGCCTGGAGGATTCCAGGGGGCTACGAGCAGTACTTC
CAWRIPGGYEQYF
>TRBJ2-1|few|-|TRBV7-2
TGTGCCAGCAGCCCGGAGGTTGGCGGGGGCCGGGAGCAGTTCTTC
CASSPEVGGGREQFF
>TRBJ2-5|few|-|TRBV5-1
TGCGCCAGCAGCTTGGTCGAACCCCCGGAGACCCAGTACTTC
CASSLVEPPETQYF
>TRBJ1-2|few|-|TRBV7-9
TGTGCCAGCAGCCACACAGGATTGGACGGCTACACCTTC
CASSHTGLDGYTF
>TRBJ2-5|few|-|TRBV28
TGTGCCAGCAGTTCACCCCGCAGGGAGGAGACCCAGTACTTC
CASSSPRREETQYF
>TRBJ2-3|few|TRBD2|TRBV29-1
TGCAGCGGGCGGTCTAGCGGGCTAACAGATACGCAGTATTTT
CSGRSSGLTDTQYF
>TRBJ1-1|many|-|TRBV4-2
TGTGCCAGCAGCCAAGATATCCGGGGGCAGCGGGCGAACACTGAAGCTTTCTTT
CASSQDIRGQRANTEAFF
>TRBJ2-7|-|TRBD2|TRBV19
TGTGCCAATAGTAGCGGACTAGCGGGATCCTACGAGCAGTACTTC
CANSSGLAGSYEQYF
>TRBJ1-2|few|-|TRBV7-3
TGTGCCAGCAGCTTAACGGAGGGTTCCTATGGCTACACCTTC
CASSLTEGSYGYTF
>TRBJ2-7|-|TRBD1|TRBV11-1
TGTGCCAGCAGCTCCCGGGACAGGGGGCCGGGTGAGCAGTACTTC
CASSSRDRGPGEQYF
>TRBJ2-3|few|TRBD1|TRBV7-9
TGTGCCAGCAGCTCGAGGGACAGCTTCACAGATACGCAGTATTTT
CASSSRDSFTDTQYF
>TRBJ2-7|many|-|TRBV20-1
TGCAGTGGTGGGACTTACCGGGAGAACTACGAGCAGTACTTC
CSGGTYRENYEQYF
>TRBJ1-2|-|-|TRBV19
TGTGCCAGTAGTATAGACGCAGGTATCTATGGCTACACCTTC
CASSIDAGIYGYTF
>TRBJ2-7|few|-|TRBV19
TGTGCCAGTAGTGGGACGGGGATGGGAAGCTCCTACGAGCAGTACTTC
CASSGTGMGSSYEQYF
>TRBJ2-6|-|-|TRBV21-1
TGTGCCAGCAGCAAGGGGTGCAAAGGGGAATCATCTGGGGCCAACGTCCTGACTTTC
CASSKGCKGESSGANVLTF
>TRBJ2-1|-|-|TRBV7-3
TGTGCCAGCAGCTTAGGGGGGCCTAGTGAGCAGTTCTTC
CASSLGGPSEQFF
>TRBJ2-3|few|TRBD2|TRBV25-1
TGTGCCAGCAGTGAATATGTTAGCGGGAGGGCATGGGATACGCAGTATTTT
CASSEYVSGRAWDTQYF